This T cell receptor beta chain comes out of a study of tumor-infiltrating lymphocytes in localized non-small cell lung cancer. Study results and caveats: Only some patients had TCR sequencing, depending on available tissue. Different pieces of the same tissue were used for each assay. Immunotypes IM1 and IM2 had similar TCR-derived T-cell fractions.

This clone was counted once. The antigen remains unidentified. This CDR3 comprises 14 residues. The V gene's germline CDR1 is SGHRS and CDR2 YFSETQ. Trimming cost V 2 bases and J 5 bases; bases outside gene matches: 3. Here immunoSEQ multiplex PCR was the method, and the copy in TCRdb shows in-frame clones only, minus some. The table has fewer than 25,000 clones, approximately 80% seen once. The source is a human donor with non-small cell lung cancer. The chain recombines TRBV5-1 with TRBJ2-1; 8 bases agree with TRBD2. The sequencing input was lung tumor tissue. This CDR3 is CASSFGRGDNEQFF. CDR3 nucleotide sequence: TGCGCCAGCAGCTTTGGGCGGGGGGACAATGAGCAGTTCTTC.